Listed here is a single T cell receptor beta chain. Antigen unknown. Profiled with immunoSEQ multiplex PCR; TCRdb holds only in-frame clones, not every one. The sample lists just under 65,000 clones, approximately 95% occurring once. The CDR3 covers 14 residues. Germline loops: CDR1 PRHDT, CDR2 FYEKMQ (reference sequence). The V end lost 1 base, the J end lost 1 base, and 5 bases lay between the germline ends. This specimen comes from a study of brain T cells in children with intractable seizures. Study-wide points: Patients' HCMV serostatus was unknown; virus specificity rests on CDR3 similarity alone.

Sequencing was limited to surgery cases with top T cell transcript signatures in brain tissue. Pre-surgery treatment included at least one anti-epileptic drug. This material consisted of peripheral blood, taken at surgery. The receptor was isolated from a boy under three years old with focal cortical dysplasia and intractable seizures. This rearrangement joins TRBV13 to TRBJ1-3; D not resolved. CDR3 sequence: CASSLDGSGNTIYF. For the CDR3, the DNA is TGTGCCAGCAGCTTAGACGGTTCTGGAAACACCATATATTTT.